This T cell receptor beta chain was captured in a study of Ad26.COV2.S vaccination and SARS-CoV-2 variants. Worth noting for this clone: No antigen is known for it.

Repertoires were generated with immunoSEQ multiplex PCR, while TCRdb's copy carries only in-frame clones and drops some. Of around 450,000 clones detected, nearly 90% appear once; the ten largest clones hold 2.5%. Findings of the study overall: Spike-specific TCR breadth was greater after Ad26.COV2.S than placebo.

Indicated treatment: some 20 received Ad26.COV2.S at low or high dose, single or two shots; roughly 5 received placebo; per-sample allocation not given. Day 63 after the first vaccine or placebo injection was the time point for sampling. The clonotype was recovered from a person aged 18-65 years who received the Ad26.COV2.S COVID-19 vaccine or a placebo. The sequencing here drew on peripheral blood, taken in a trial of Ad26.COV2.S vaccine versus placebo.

The CDR3 reads CASSPSPSGSYGELFF. Here the CDR3 DNA reads TGTGCCAGCAGCCCGTCTCCTAGCGGGAGTTACGGGGAGCTGTTTTTT. The chain links TRBV9 to TRBJ2-2, with 10 positions matching TRBD2. V dropped 4 bases and J dropped 7; count of bases not matched to a gene: 10. The germline gives CDR1 SGDLS, CDR2 YYNGEE. The CDR3 has 16 residues.